Listed here is a single T cell receptor (beta chain). The antigen remains undetermined. Naive CD8 cells, CD45RO-negative and positively selected for CCR7, excluded terminally differentiated effector memory CD45RA+ cells. This CDR3 is 12 amino acids long. CDR1 LNHNV and CDR2 YYDKDF come from the germline V gene (reference sequence). Trimming removed 7 bases from V and 4 bases from J, with 9 bases in between. This table comes from immunoSEQ multiplex PCR, and its TCRdb copy is limited to in-frame clones, with some not included. The repertoire holds roughly 2,000,000 clones, about 95% seen once, with 1% to 1.5% in the top ten. The data are from a study of shared clonotypes between healthy human individuals. Regarding the study as a whole: Represented genetic and exposure-history diversity was restricted by having few donors. Shared clonotypes across all four donors exceeded non-shared ones in generation probability. Memory subsets generally showed lower estimated richness than naive subsets.

The chain carries TRBV15 and TRBJ2-3; no definite D call. This TCR was sampled from a young man in good health. Sample: naive CD8+ T cells sorted from blood. Here the CDR3 reads CATTNRADTQYF. The CDR3 DNA is TGTGCCACCACAAATCGGGCAGATACGCAGTATTTT.